This T cell receptor beta chain is drawn from a study of radiotherapy plus CTLA-4 blockade in lung cancer. Looking at the study overall: Roughly 17% of patients responded objectively, and around 32% achieved disease control.

With respect to this clone: Antigen specificity is unknown.

Chemo-refractory metastatic non-small-cell lung cancer patients were treated with focal radiation plus CTLA-4 blockade with ipilimumab. Regarding the study as a whole: Reports identified early blood T cell clone dynamics, with interferon-beta, as the best response predictor. In blood, after radiotherapy plus ipilimumab, tumor-derived TCR clones expanded.

Only in-frame clones appear in the TCRdb table, and some are missing; sequencing was by immunoSEQ multiplex PCR. The profile shows 90,000 to 100,000 clones, around 88% of them singletons. Germline V lookup: CDR1 SEHNR, CDR2 FQNEAQ (reference sequence). This CDR3 comprises 15 residues. V lost 4 bases to trimming and J lost 7 bases, with 19 bases between them. This sample comprised peripheral blood, obtained from a patient treated with radiotherapy plus ipilimumab. The rearrangement joins TRBV7-9 to TRBJ2-5; maybe TRBD2 (6 bases). The TCR originated in a human donor with non-small cell lung cancer that progressed on radiotherapy plus ipilimumab. CDR3 residues: CASSSRTVDGGTQYF. The CDR3 nucleotides are TGTGCCAGCAGCTCCCGGACGGTTGACGGGGGGACCCAGTACTTC.